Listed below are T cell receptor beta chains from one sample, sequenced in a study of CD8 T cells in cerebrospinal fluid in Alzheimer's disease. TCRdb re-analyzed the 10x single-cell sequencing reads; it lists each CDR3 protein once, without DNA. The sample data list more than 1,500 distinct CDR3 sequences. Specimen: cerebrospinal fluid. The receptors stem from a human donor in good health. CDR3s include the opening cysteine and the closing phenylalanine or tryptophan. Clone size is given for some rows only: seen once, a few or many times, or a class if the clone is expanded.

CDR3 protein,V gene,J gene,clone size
CSASARNQPQHF,TRBV20-1,TRBJ1-5,medium-sized
CASSYIGLAGTDTQYF,TRBV6-5,TRBJ2-3,medium-sized
CASSFRTGRETQYF,TRBV28,TRBJ2-5,medium-sized
CASREQGELFF,TRBV12-2,TRBJ1-4,medium-sized
CASSSQVGGFSPLHF,TRBV9,TRBJ1-6,medium-sized
CASSSPGPTGELFF,TRBV28,TRBJ2-2,medium-sized
CASQDRNPSYEQYF,TRBV11-3,TRBJ2-7,medium-sized
CSAREGAGPETQYF,TRBV20-1,TRBJ2-5,NA
CASSYGEETQYF,TRBV5-1,TRBJ2-5,large
CASSPRSGVNTGELFF,TRBV7-8,TRBJ2-2,NA
CASSPTSGSKNEQFF,TRBV18,TRBJ2-1,medium-sized
CASSYYRGSPYF,TRBV6-2/TRBV6-3,TRBJ2-4,medium-sized
CASSLADRSTDTQYF,TRBV28,TRBJ2-3,medium-sized
CASSLAGDSWNTEAFF,TRBV7-2,TRBJ1-1,medium-sized
CASSVDPGRAGETQYF,TRBV9,TRBJ2-5,medium-sized
CASSQQGTNNEQFF,TRBV7-7,TRBJ2-1,medium-sized
CATRTGAGGELFF,TRBV24-1,TRBJ2-2,medium-sized
CASSLGGAKNIQYF,TRBV28,TRBJ2-4,medium-sized
CASSEGARGSPLHF,TRBV2,TRBJ1-6,medium-sized
CASSVNAGNTIYF,TRBV5-1,TRBJ1-3,medium-sized
CASSHGTGILETQYF,TRBV4-3,TRBJ2-5,medium-sized
CASSYPSGGTQFF,TRBV6-6,TRBJ2-1,medium-sized
CASRLQGSDTQYF,TRBV28,TRBJ2-3,medium-sized
CASSSKGGQGGETQYF,TRBV7-9,TRBJ2-5,medium-sized
CASSQADAAGINPDTQYF,TRBV14,TRBJ2-3,medium-sized
CASTAGALKGKLFF,TRBV12-3/TRBV12-4,TRBJ1-4,medium-sized
CASSYRVGELFF,TRBV5-6,TRBJ2-2,medium-sized
CASSPGTGGGNQPQHF,TRBV12-3/TRBV12-4,TRBJ1-5,medium-sized
CASTPPGLAGRVNKEQFF,TRBV5-6,TRBJ2-1,medium-sized
CASSTSATYEQYF,TRBV6-5,TRBJ2-7,medium-sized
CATHGGPDPSNEQFF,TRBV7-9,TRBJ2-1,medium-sized
CSATDSGEQYF,TRBV20-1,TRBJ2-7,medium-sized
CSVGPDNYGYTF,TRBV29-1,TRBJ1-2,large
CASSLDRVRAFF,TRBV7-9,TRBJ1-1,medium-sized
CSARRQGGPNQPQHF,TRBV20-1,TRBJ1-5,medium-sized
CASSPHPGSNQPQHF,TRBV9,TRBJ1-5,medium-sized
CSYRISYEQYF,TRBV29-1,TRBJ2-7,medium-sized
CASSDDWDYGYTF,TRBV5-7,TRBJ1-2,medium-sized
CASSSIGSPNTEAFF,TRBV19,TRBJ1-1,medium-sized
CASSLFFGELFF,TRBV7-6,TRBJ2-2,large
CASSINRSYGYTF,TRBV19,TRBJ1-2,NA
CSARDRQGQETQYF,TRBV20-1,TRBJ2-5,medium-sized
CASSVWGARGTEAFF,TRBV5-1,TRBJ1-1,large
CASTETGELFF,TRBV6-2/TRBV6-3,TRBJ2-2,large
CAWRGAGGPLTGELFF,TRBV30,TRBJ2-2,medium-sized
CASSQVVGGWTEAFF,TRBV3-1,TRBJ1-1,medium-sized
CASSLMAGSGSYEQYF,TRBV7-3,TRBJ2-7,medium-sized
CASRGLTRGRDGYTF,TRBV25-1,TRBJ1-2,NA
CASSFGFGDTQYF,TRBV12-3/TRBV12-4,TRBJ2-3,medium-sized
CASSLVHSNEKLFF,TRBV7-8,TRBJ1-4,NA
CASSPQTGTRNTIYF,TRBV9,TRBJ1-3,large
CASSVGQGNIATQYF,TRBV19,TRBJ2-5,NA
CASSLGAGEHF,TRBV28,TRBJ1-5,medium-sized
CSAERGPSTDTQYF,TRBV20-1,TRBJ2-3,NA
CASSHRLAGVYEQFF,TRBV4-1,TRBJ2-1,NA
CASSSISGEDSLHSYEQYF,TRBV6-5,TRBJ2-7,medium-sized
CASTSRGLAGEGSSYEQYF,TRBV2,TRBJ2-7,NA
CASREAGTAYGYTF,TRBV12-3/TRBV12-4,TRBJ1-2,medium-sized
CAWNSGSLETQYF,TRBV30,TRBJ2-5,NA
CASSSRSGSTAGEKLFF,TRBV6-5,TRBJ1-4,NA